Listed below are T cell receptor beta chains from one sample, sequenced in a study of blood T cell repertoires in COVID-19. The repertoire was sequenced with immunoSEQ multiplex PCR; TCRdb's copy has only in-frame clones and lacks some. The repertoire holds roughly 240,000 clones, 87% seen once, with just over 2.5% in the top ten. Sequenced sample: PBMCs or T cells enriched from blood (not recorded which). The source is a woman in her 30s with acute COVID-19. Both conserved end residues are part of each CDR3. D genes are given only for firm matches. Rows may omit the clone size; those that give it use once, few, many or a size class.

DNA	CDR3	size	D	V	J
TGTGCCAGCAGTTACTCGAGGACAGTAAATGAAAAACTGTTTTTT	CASSYSRTVNEKLFF	-	-	TRBV6-5	TRBJ1-4
TGCGCCAGCAGTGCTTGGGACAGTGGAGTTTTGGATGAAAAACTGTTTTTT	CASSAWDSGVLDEKLFF	-	TRBD1	TRBV5-1	TRBJ1-4
TGCGCCAGCAGCCAAGGCGGCGAAGGTATCTACGAGCAGTACTTC	CASSQGGEGIYEQYF	-	-	TRBV4-3	TRBJ2-7
TGCGCCAGCAGCCTAGAAACGGGACAGATGCACTTT	CASSLETGQMHF	once	TRBD1	TRBV4-1	TRBJ1-6
TGCGCCAGCACACCGGGACAGGGGAATGAAAAACTGTTTTTT	CASTPGQGNEKLFF	-	TRBD1	TRBV5-1	TRBJ1-4
TGTGCCAGCAGCGGTAGCCCTACAGGGGTAGCGGAGACCCAGTACTTC	CASSGSPTGVAETQYF	-	TRBD1	TRBV7-9	TRBJ2-5
TGCGCCAGCAGCGACGGGTACCAAGAGACCCAGTACTTC	CASSDGYQETQYF	-	-	TRBV10-2	TRBJ2-5
TGTGCCAGCAGTCGGACAGGGTCCGCTCAGCCCCAGCATTTT	CASSRTGSAQPQHF	-	TRBD1	TRBV27	TRBJ1-5
TGTGCCAGCGTAAAAGAGGAGGGGTCAGAAGCTTTCTTT	CASVKEEGSEAFF	-	-	TRBV6-5	TRBJ1-1
TGTGCCTGGAGTTCGCCAGGGGGAACTAATCAGCCCCAGCATTTT	CAWSSPGGTNQPQHF	-	TRBD1	TRBV30	TRBJ1-5
TGTGCCAGCAGCTACGACGGAGGGGACACTGAAGCTTTCTTT	CASSYDGGDTEAFF	-	-	TRBV27	TRBJ1-1
TGTGCCAGCAGCTTAGCGCAGGGTCGGTTAAATGAAAAACTGTTTTTT	CASSLAQGRLNEKLFF	-	-	TRBV7-2	TRBJ1-4
TGCGCCAGCAGCTATCTACCTGCAACTAGCGGGGTTGGCCGCTACGAGCAGTACTTC	CASSYLPATSGVGRYEQYF	once	TRBD2	TRBV5-1	TRBJ2-7
TGTGCCATCAGTGAGTATTCAGGGGGCTTACTGAATACGCAGTATTTT	CAISEYSGGLLNTQYF	-	TRBD1	TRBV10-3	TRBJ2-3